A single sample gave rise to the 14 T cell receptor beta chains below, sequenced in a study of cytomegalovirus exposure and HLA in healthy donors. Vbeta (60) and Jbeta (13) primers were used in the PCR. Some clones are missing from TCRdb's copy, which holds only in-frame ones; the method was immunoSEQ multiplex PCR. The sample shows about 140,000 clones, around 80% of them seen only once. The sample taken for sequencing was PBMCs. These receptors were taken from a man in his forties in good health and CMV-seropositive.

The chain's CDR3 is CASSLGGGSSYNEQFF. Written as DNA, the CDR3 is TGTGCCAGCAGCCTCGGGGGCGGGAGCTCCTACAATGAGCAGTTCTTC. V is TRBV28 and J is TRBJ2-1; tentatively, D is TRBD2 (7 bases). Germline V CDR1 and CDR2: MDHEN, SYDVKM. This CDR3 is built from 16 residues. V shed 6 bases and J shed 0 bases, with 15 bases lying between them.

The chain links TRBV6-1 to TRBJ1-6; D is uncertain. The CDR3 extends over 15 amino acids. From germline, CDR1 is MNHNS and CDR2 SASEGT. V was shortened by 5 bases and J by 0 bases, with 8 bases between the two germline ends. CDR3 amino acids: CASSNLYSYNSPLHF. Written as DNA, the CDR3 is TGTGCCAGCAGTAACCTATACTCCTATAATTCACCCCTCCACTTT.

The chain joins TRBV5-1 to TRBJ1-1; D unresolved. The germline CDR1 and CDR2 sequences are SGHRS and YFSETQ. Between the trimmed V and J ends, which lost 0 bases and 8 bases, there was a span of 14 bases. This CDR3 has 14 amino acids. CDR3 DNA sequence: TGCGCCAGCAGCTTGGACGCGGGAGGCCTAGAAGCTTTCTTT. Translation: CASSLDAGGLEAFF.

This clone was seen a handful of times. This chain connects TRBV5-1 to TRBJ2-3; D is perhaps TRBD2 (6 bases). The CDR3 covers 15 residues. CDR1 is SGHRS and CDR2 is YFSETQ in the germline V gene. The V and J ends lost 4 bases and 0 bases respectively, with 12 bases between them. This chain's CDR3 is CASSAGGGSTDTQYF. DNA of the CDR3: TGCGCCAGCAGCGCCGGTGGGGGGAGCACAGATACGCAGTATTTT.

The V and J genes are TRBV7-9 and TRBJ2-7; 8 bases agree with TRBD1. The J segment lost 0 bases and the V segment lost 5 bases, leaving 3 bases of the junction unmatched. This CDR3 has 14 amino acids. Looked up from germline, CDR1 is SEHNR and CDR2 is FQNEAQ (reference sequence). The CDR3 DNA reads as TGTGCCAGCAGCAGGACAGGGACCTCCTACGAGCAGTACTTC. Amino acid sequence: CASSRTGTSYEQYF. Filled out from reference TRBV7-9 and TRBJ2-7, the complete variable domain reads DTGVSQNPRHKITKRGQNVTFRCDPISEHNRLYWYRQTLGQGPEFLTYFQNEAQLEKSRLLSDRFSAERPKGSFSTLEIQRTEQGDSAMYLCASSRTGTSYEQYFGPGTRLTVT.

The rearrangement links TRBV10-2 to TRBJ2-7; a possible D gene is TRBD1 (5 bases). The CDR3 is 12 amino acids. The V end lost 2 bases, the J end lost 6 bases, and 8 bases lay between the germline ends. Germline V gene data show CDR1 as WSHSY and CDR2 as SAAADI. CDR3 bases: TGCGCCAGCAGTGAGGCTCAGGGCGAGCAGTACTTC. Translating gives CASSEAQGEQYF.

The rearrangement uses TRBV6-6 and TRBJ2-7, with 10 bases aligning to TRBD2. The CDR3 totals 15 residues. Germline V gives CDR1 MNHNY, CDR2 SVGAGI (reference sequence). The V gene end was trimmed by 6 bases and the J gene end by 5 bases; junction bases not matched to a gene: 10. The CDR3 sequence is CASRLSSGSYDEQYF. CDR3 DNA sequence: TGTGCCAGCAGACTCTCTAGCGGGAGTTACGACGAGCAGTACTTC.

The V and J genes are TRBV5-1 and TRBJ1-4; a possible D gene is TRBD1 (6 bases). Germline CDR1 and CDR2: SGHRS and YFSETQ. V shed 4 bases and J shed 4 bases, with 11 bases lying between them. The length of the CDR3 is 14 residues. CDR3 in DNA: TGCGCCAGCAGCCGGGACACGGTTAATGAAAAACTGTTTTTT. Its protein is CASSRDTVNEKLFF.

The V call is TRBV19, the J call TRBJ1-3, with D possibly being TRBD1 (5 bases). The CDR3 loop spans 18 amino acids. The germline V gene has CDR1 LNHDA and CDR2 SQIVND (reference sequence). The V and J ends lost 9 bases and 0 bases respectively, with 24 bases between them. The CDR3 spells CASRPTGGDLISGNTIYF. Here the CDR3 DNA reads TGTGCCAGCCGCCCCACCGGGGGGGATCTAATCTCTGGAAACACCATATATTTT.

This clone was found a few times. The rearrangement links TRBV5-1 to TRBJ1-1, with 9 bases fitting TRBD1. V gave up 4 bases and J gave up 10 bases; unmatched junction bases: 5. The CDR3 spans 12 residues. The V gene's germline CDR1 is SGHRS and CDR2 YFSETQ. CDR3 DNA: TGCGCCAGCAGCCGGGACAGGGAAGGAGCTTTCTTT. It translates to CASSRDREGAFF.

This clone has just one count. The rearrangement links TRBV6-1 to TRBJ2-7; TRBD1 aligns across 9 bases. The trim removed 2 bases at V and 7 bases at J, leaving 9 bases unmatched. The V gene's germline CDR1 is MNHNS and CDR2 SASEGT. The CDR3 has 15 amino acids. The CDR3 loop is CASSEMRDRAREQYF. The CDR3 bases are TGTGCCAGCAGTGAAATGAGGGACAGGGCGCGGGAGCAGTACTTC.

This clone was detected only a few times. The genes are TRBV28 and TRBJ2-5; the match to TRBD1 covers 8 bases. Germline CDR1 MDHEN, CDR2 SYDVKM. The V and J ends lost 3 bases and 5 bases, in that order; junction bases with no gene match: 5. The length of the CDR3 is 14 residues. The CDR3 nucleotides are TGTGCCAGCAGTTTTCAGGGGGCGTGGGAGACCCAGTACTTC. Its translation is CASSFQGAWETQYF.

The chain uses TRBV5-1 and TRBJ1-2; 7 positions match TRBD1. Unmatched junction bases numbered 7, after V lost 0 bases and J lost 8 bases. The CDR3 runs 14 residues. CDR1 and CDR2 from the germline V gene are SGHRS and YFSETQ. The CDR3: CASSLEGRDRGYTF. The CDR3 DNA reads TGCGCCAGCAGCTTGGAAGGCCGGGACAGAGGCTACACCTTC.

The gene calls are TRBV19 and TRBJ1-1, with a possible D match to TRBD1 (6 bases). The CDR3 contains 14 residues. Germline CDR1 LNHDA, CDR2 SQIVND (reference sequence). V lost 6 bases and J lost 1, with 12 bases in between. CDR3 bases: TGTGCCAGTAGATATTCACAGGGGAACACTGAAGCTTTCTTT. It translates to CASRYSQGNTEAFF.